This is a list of T cell receptor beta chains from one sample in a study of cytomegalovirus exposure and HLA in healthy donors. The repertoire was sequenced with immunoSEQ multiplex PCR; TCRdb's copy has only in-frame clones and lacks some. The data hold 100,000 to 150,000 clones, with roughly 85% observed a single time. Sequencing was performed on PBMCs. The receptor set was obtained from a man aged 35 to 55 in good health and CMV-seronegative. CDR3s include the opening cysteine and the closing phenylalanine or tryptophan. D genes are given only for firm matches. Some rows mark clone size as missing; the rest say once, few, many or name a class of expanded clone.

cdr3_aa cdr3_nt v_call d_call j_call clone_size
CASSRDRDNEKLFF TGTGCCAGTTCCCGGGACAGGGATAATGAAAAACTGTTTTTT TRBV2 TRBD1 TRBJ1-4 -
CASSLIAGRYEQYF TGTGCCAGCAGTTTAATAGCGGGGCGTTACGAGCAGTACTTC TRBV27 TRBD2 TRBJ2-7 -
CASSLTAGVIDTQYF TGCGCCAGCAGCTTGACAGCGGGGGTAATAGATACGCAGTATTTT TRBV5-1 TRBD2 TRBJ2-3 -
CASSHGRADYGYTF TGTGCCAGTAGTCACGGCAGGGCAGACTATGGCTACACCTTC TRBV19 - TRBJ1-2 -
CASSGPGGSVNEQFF TGTGCCAGCAGCGGCCCGGGCGGGAGTGTAAATGAGCAGTTCTTC TRBV9 TRBD2 TRBJ2-1 once
CASSLVPTAGELFF TGTGCCAGCAGCTTAGTTCCTACAGCAGGGGAGCTGTTTTTT TRBV7-2 - TRBJ2-2 -
CASNPGGVGYEQYF TGTGCCAGCAACCCCGGAGGGGTTGGGTACGAGCAGTACTTC TRBV6-1 - TRBJ2-7 -
CASSYSGMSTDTQYF TGTGCCAGCAGTTACTCCGGGATGAGCACAGATACGCAGTATTTT TRBV6-5 - TRBJ2-3 -
CASRSNRGHEQYF TGCGCCAGCCGGAGCAATCGAGGCCACGAGCAGTACTTC TRBV10-2 - TRBJ2-7 -
CATLSRREAYEQYF TGTGCCACATTATCGCGGCGGGAGGCCTACGAGCAGTACTTC TRBV6-5 TRBD2 TRBJ2-7 few
CASRDRDRYSGANVLTF TGTGCCAGCAGAGACCGGGACAGATACTCTGGGGCCAACGTCCTGACTTTC TRBV14 TRBD1 TRBJ2-6 -
CASSPDTISGNTIYF TGTGCCAGCAGCCCCGACACCATCTCTGGAAACACCATATATTTT TRBV9 - TRBJ1-3 -
CASRSRDSLNEQFF TGTGCCAGCAGGTCCCGGGACTCGCTCAATGAGCAGTTCTTC TRBV9 - TRBJ2-1 -
CASSLAGGGSYEQYF TGTGCCAGCAGTTTAGCGGGGGGCGGCTCCTACGAGCAGTACTTC TRBV28 TRBD2 TRBJ2-7 -
CASGGPLIAEQYF TGTGCCAGCGGCGGGCCCCTTATCGCCGAGCAGTACTTC TRBV27 - TRBJ2-7 -
CASSQTSGGQETQYF TGCGCCAGCAGCCAGACTAGCGGGGGGCAAGAGACCCAGTACTTC TRBV5-1 TRBD2 TRBJ2-5 -
CASSPRLAGLTDTQYF TGTGCCAGCAGCCCAAGACTAGCGGGACTCACAGATACGCAGTATTTT TRBV28 TRBD2 TRBJ2-3 -
CASSLGLAGGDTQYF TGTGCCAGCAGCTTAGGGCTAGCGGGAGGTGATACGCAGTATTTT TRBV7-2 TRBD2 TRBJ2-3 -
CASSGVVGGETQYF TGTGCCAGCAGTGGGGTGGTGGGGGGGGAGACCCAGTACTTC TRBV7-2 TRBD2 TRBJ2-5 -
CASSEERSTDTQYF TGTGCCAGCTCTGAAGAGAGGAGCACAGATACGCAGTATTTT TRBV18 - TRBJ2-3 -
CASSPGTGALLETQYF TGCGCCAGCAGCCCCGGGACAGGGGCCCTCCTTGAGACCCAGTACTTC TRBV4-3 TRBD1 TRBJ2-5 -
CASSLGTSLGDTQYF TGTGCCAGCAGCTTAGGGACTAGCCTTGGAGATACGCAGTATTTT TRBV11-1 TRBD2 TRBJ2-3 -
CASRSGWATDTQYF TGTGCCAGCCGTAGCGGGTGGGCTACAGATACGCAGTATTTT TRBV27 TRBD2 TRBJ2-3 -
CASSPRDRVSETQYF TGTGCCAGTAGTCCCCGGGACAGGGTATCAGAGACCCAGTACTTC TRBV19 TRBD1 TRBJ2-5 -
CASSYQGAGAPLHF TGTGCCAGCAGTTACCAGGGGGCAGGTGCACCCCTCCACTTT TRBV6-5 TRBD1 TRBJ1-6 few
CAWSSWQNSGANVLTF TGTGCCTGGAGTAGTTGGCAGAACTCTGGGGCCAACGTCCTGACTTTC TRBV30 - TRBJ2-6 -
CASIGGLTSTDTQYF TGTGCCAGCATTGGAGGGTTAACTAGCACAGATACGCAGTATTTT TRBV2 - TRBJ2-3 -
CASSSGGGGPNEQFF TGCGCCAGCAGCTCCGGAGGCGGGGGTCCCAATGAGCAGTTCTTC TRBV5-1 TRBD2 TRBJ2-1 -
CASSPGLASYEQYF TGTGCCAGCAGTCCGGGACTAGCGAGCTACGAGCAGTACTTC TRBV27 TRBD2 TRBJ2-7 -
CASTPRVGGYNEQFF TGTGCCAGCACCCCGAGGGTGGGAGGATACAATGAGCAGTTCTTC TRBV7-2 - TRBJ2-1 -
CASSAFDRNEAFF TGTGCCAGCAGCGCCTTTGACAGAAATGAAGCTTTCTTT TRBV9 - TRBJ1-1 -
CASSLNGGGELFF TGTGCCAGCAGCTTAAACGGGGGCGGGGAGCTGTTTTTT TRBV7-8 - TRBJ2-2 -
CASSGPAGATQYF TGTGCCAGCAGTGGCCCGGCCGGAGCGACCCAGTACTTC TRBV6-1 - TRBJ2-5 -
CASSLGTGAYEQYF TGTGCCAGCAGCTTGGGGACAGGGGCCTACGAGCAGTACTTC TRBV7-8 TRBD1 TRBJ2-7 -
CASSPPSSIRMGEKLFF TGTGCCAGCAGCCCCCCGTCTAGCATCCGGATGGGTGAAAAACTGTTTTTT TRBV7-9 - TRBJ1-4 -